This T cell receptor (beta chain) was obtained from a study of neurological immune-mediated disorders. From 15-18 subjects, every sequencing run obtained over 190 million TCR-beta sequences. From the 5' RACE reads, TCRdb called clonotypes with MiXCR, one entry per CDR3 protein. The table shows around 69,000 distinct CDR3 sequences, with about a tenth occurring only once. Regarding time point: longitudinal time-point 1 (baseline). In its sample, this clonotype was seen many times. Per germline, CDR1 ENHRY and CDR2 SYGVKD. J lost 1 base, V lost 0 bases, and 9 bases had no gene match. The CDR3 is made up of 17 amino acids.

What was sequenced was PBMCs. This TCR derives from a man aged 25-40 years in good health. The rearrangement joins TRBV10-3 to TRBJ2-7; 7 bases line up with TRBD1. DNA for the CDR3: TGTGCCATCAGTGAGTCGTTGACAGGGCCATCATCCTACGAGCAGTACTTC. Its protein is CAISESLTGPSSYEQYF.